Presented here are 19 T cell receptor beta chains from one specimen sequenced in a study of blood T cell repertoires in COVID-19 (dated by TCRdb to 2020 to 2022). Library prep was done by the immunoSEQ multiplex PCR assay. TCRdb took this table from immuneACCESS and kept in-frame rearrangements with V and J called. Such tables lack part of the clones; where checked against another copy, unresolved V genes explain under half of the gap, and the rest is unexplained. The sample includes about 210,000 clones, with approximately 83% observed a single time. Clones ranked in the top ten supply roughly 2.7% of the sample. The specimen was peripheral blood. The receptor set was obtained from a woman aged 35 to 49 with active or convalescent COVID-19.

The chain combines TRBV6-1 with TRBJ2-7; 11 bases fit TRBD2. The CDR3 is 17 amino acids. The germline V gene encodes CDR1 MNHNS and CDR2 SASEGT. Trimming cost V 4 bases and J 0 bases; bases outside gene matches: 8. CDR3 in DNA: TGTGCCAGCAGTGTTCTTAGCGGGGGGGGAAGCTCCTACGAGCAGTACTTC. It specifies CASSVLSGGGSSYEQYF.

The chain employs TRBV11-2 and TRBJ2-6, with D perhaps matching TRBD2 (5 bases). CDR1 and CDR2 (germline): SGHAT, FQNNGV. The CDR3 has 15 residues. Trimming left V 5 bases short and J 2 bases short, with 10 bases between. The CDR3: CASSPGNAGANVLTF. The CDR3 bases are TGTGCCAGCAGCCCGGGGAACGCTGGGGCCAACGTCCTGACTTTC.

The chain links TRBV11-3 to TRBJ2-7, with a weak D call TRBD1 (5 bases). V gave up 0 bases and J gave up 0 bases, with 12 bases separating them. The CDR3 spans 16 residues. CDR1 is SGHNT, CDR2 YENEEA, per germline. The CDR3 sequence is CASSLESRVSSYEQYF. In nucleotides, the CDR3 is TGTGCCAGCAGCTTAGAATCCAGGGTAAGCTCCTACGAGCAGTACTTC.

This rearrangement joins TRBV2 to TRBJ2-5; possibly TRBD2 for D (6 bases). Trimming shortened V by 4 bases and J by 1 base, and 19 bases separated the two germline ends. Germline values: CDR1 SNHLY, CDR2 FYNNEI. This CDR3 contains 17 residues. The CDR3 here is CASSVPGVERIQETQYF. Here the CDR3 DNA reads TGTGCCAGCAGTGTCCCGGGGGTTGAGCGGATCCAAGAGACCCAGTACTTC.

V is TRBV10-3 and J is TRBJ2-7; TRBD1 might be the D (6 bases). CDR1 is ENHRY, CDR2 SYGVKD, per germline. The V end was cut by 9 bases, the J end by 1 base, with 10 bases between. CDR3 length: 12 residues. The CDR3 here is CAILDSSYEQYF. The CDR3, as DNA: TGTGCCATACTGGACAGTTCCTACGAGCAGTACTTC.

This clone appeared once. This chain connects TRBV18 to TRBJ2-1, with TRBD2 as a possible D gene (6 bases). The CDR3 contains 16 residues. V lost 2 bases and J 8 bases, leaving 19 bases between the germline ends. Germline V gene data show CDR1 as KGHSH and CDR2 as LQKENI. The chain's CDR3 is CASSPGTSLRVDEQFF. Written as DNA, the CDR3 is TGTGCCAGCTCACCAGGAACTAGCCTTAGGGTGGATGAGCAGTTCTTC.

V gene TRBV11-2 combines with J gene TRBJ2-7; D is possibly TRBD2 (5 bases). V lost 4 bases and J lost 8, with 9 bases in between. The CDR3 is made up of 11 amino acids. CDR1 and CDR2 (germline): SGHAT, FQNNGV. CDR3 sequence: CASSWGVQQYF. In DNA form, the CDR3 reads TGTGCCAGCAGCTGGGGAGTACAGCAGTACTTC.

The chain employs TRBV2 and TRBJ2-5; 8 positions agree with TRBD1. Germline V CDR1 and CDR2: SNHLY, FYNNEI. This CDR3 spans 15 amino acids. J lost 2 bases, V lost 6 bases, and 8 bases had no gene match. For the CDR3, the DNA is TGTGCCAGCAGCAAAACCAGGGGGCGGCAAGAGACCCAGTACTTC. Amino acid sequence: CASSKTRGRQETQYF. Filled out from reference TRBV2 and TRBJ2-5, the complete variable domain reads EPEVTQTPSHQVTQMGQEVILRCVPISNHLYFYWYRQILGQKVEFLVSFYNNEISEKSEIFDDQFSVERPDGSNFTLKIRSTKLEDSAMYFCASSKTRGRQETQYFGPGTRLLVL.

This chain joins TRBV9 and TRBJ2-5, with D maybe TRBD1 (5 bases). The CDR3 is 14 amino acids. Germline V CDR1 and CDR2: SGDLS, YYNGEE. Trimming took off 2 bases at V and 4 bases at J, with 12 bases between the two ends. The CDR3 loop reads CASSVGHAPETQYF. The CDR3 nucleotides read TGTGCCAGCAGCGTTGGACATGCTCCAGAGACCCAGTACTTC.

V and J are TRBV4-1 and TRBJ1-2, with D possibly being TRBD1 (5 bases). From germline, CDR1 is MGHRA and CDR2 YSYEKL. This CDR3 has 16 residues. Trimming cost V 4 bases and J 6 bases, with 21 bases left between them. DNA of the CDR3: TGCGCCAGCAGCCGCGGGGGGACCGACATAGGGAATGGCTACACCTTC. Its translation: CASSRGGTDIGNGYTF.

The rearrangement joins TRBV5-1 to TRBJ2-3, with 10 positions matching TRBD1. The CDR3 runs to 17 residues. The junction had 8 bases not matched to a gene; V was cut back by 0 bases and J by 4 bases. The germline gives CDR1 SGHRS, CDR2 YFSETQ. The CDR3 protein is CASSLGTTGGAADTQYF. For the CDR3, the DNA is TGCGCCAGCAGCTTGGGGACGACAGGGGGCGCGGCAGATACGCAGTATTTT.

The DNA of the CDR3 is TGCGCCAGCAGCCAGTCATTTGGCGGTTCATCCTACAATGAGCAGTTCTTC. It specifies CASSQSFGGSSYNEQFF. This chain links TRBV4-1 with TRBJ2-1; D uncertain. CDR1 and CDR2 (germline): MGHRA, YSYEKL. There are 17 residues in the CDR3. The V end was cut by 3 bases, the J end by 1 base, with 16 bases between.

The chain carries TRBV2 and TRBJ1-3; D remains ambiguous. V was trimmed by 3 bases and J by 0 bases, leaving 12 bases between them. Germline V gene sequence: CDR1 SNHLY, CDR2 FYNNEI. The length of the CDR3 is 16 residues. The CDR3 sequence: CASSDRVSLSGNTIYF. CDR3 in DNA: TGTGCCAGCAGTGACCGGGTGTCGCTCTCTGGAAACACCATATATTTT.

The chain is built from TRBV11-1 and TRBJ1-2, with no clear D. This CDR3 region has 13 residues. Germline CDR1 is SGHAT and CDR2 is FQDESV (reference sequence). V gave up 0 bases and J gave up 3 bases, with 5 bases separating them. The CDR3 sequence is CASSLARDYGYTF. Written as DNA, the CDR3 is TGTGCCAGCAGCTTAGCGCGGGACTATGGCTACACCTTC.

V gene TRBV27 combines with J gene TRBJ2-3; possibly TRBD1 for D (5 bases). This CDR3 has 13 residues. V dropped 7 bases and J dropped 0 bases, with 8 bases sitting between them. Looked up from germline, CDR1 is MNHEY and CDR2 is SMNVEV (reference sequence). In DNA form, the CDR3 reads TGTGCCAGCACGACAGTTAGCACAGATACGCAGTATTTT. This sequence encodes CASTTVSTDTQYF.

This chain connects TRBV9 to TRBJ1-5, with a weak D call TRBD1 (5 bases). The CDR3 covers 15 residues. CDR1 and CDR2 from the germline V gene are SGDLS and YYNGEE. With 7 bases removed from V and 1 base from J, the gap between germline ends came to 15 bases. Here the CDR3 DNA reads TGTGCCAGCGGTCGGGGGAGGGAAAGCAATCAGCCCCAGCATTTT. This gives the protein CASGRGRESNQPQHF.

The chain recombines TRBV11-2 with TRBJ1-2; a weak D match, TRBD1 (6 bases). Germline values: CDR1 SGHAT, CDR2 FQNNGV. With 2 bases removed from V and 6 bases from J, the gap between germline ends came to 10 bases. The CDR3 consists of 13 residues. CDR3 bases: TGTGCCAGCAGCTTACCAGGGGCGGATGGCTACACCTTC. Amino acid sequence: CASSLPGADGYTF.

In its sample, this clone was seen a few times. CDR3 protein: CACRWGHTEAFF. The CDR3 DNA reads TGTGCCTGCCGATGGGGGCACACTGAAGCTTTCTTT. The chain carries TRBV2 and TRBJ1-1, with a possible D match to TRBD1 (6 bases). V gave up 11 bases and J gave up 3 bases, with 13 bases separating them. CDR1 and CDR2 (germline): SNHLY, FYNNEI. This CDR3 spans 12 amino acids.

This clone was seen repeatedly, ten times or more. The chain combines TRBV11-3 with TRBJ2-4; 8 bases agree with TRBD1. J lost 9 bases, V lost 3 bases, and 7 bases had no gene match. The germline CDR1 and CDR2 sequences are SGHNT and YENEEA. The CDR3 is made up of 14 amino acids. This CDR3 reads CASSLEDRVGIQYF. The CDR3 DNA reads TGTGCCAGCAGCTTGGAGGACAGGGTCGGCATTCAGTACTTC.